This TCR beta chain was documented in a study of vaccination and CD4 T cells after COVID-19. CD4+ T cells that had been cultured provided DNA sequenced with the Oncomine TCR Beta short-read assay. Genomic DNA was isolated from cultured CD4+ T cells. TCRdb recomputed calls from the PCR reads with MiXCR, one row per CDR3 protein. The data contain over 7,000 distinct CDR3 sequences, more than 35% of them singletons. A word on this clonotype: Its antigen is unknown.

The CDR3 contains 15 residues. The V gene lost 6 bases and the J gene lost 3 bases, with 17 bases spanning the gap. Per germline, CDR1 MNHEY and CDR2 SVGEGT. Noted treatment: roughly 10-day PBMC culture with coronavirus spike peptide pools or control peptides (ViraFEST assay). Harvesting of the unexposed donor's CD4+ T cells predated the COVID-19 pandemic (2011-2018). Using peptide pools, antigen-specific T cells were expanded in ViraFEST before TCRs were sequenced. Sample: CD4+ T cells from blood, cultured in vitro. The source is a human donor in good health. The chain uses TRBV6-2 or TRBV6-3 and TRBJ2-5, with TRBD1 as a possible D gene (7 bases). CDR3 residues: CASSTAQGGKETQYF. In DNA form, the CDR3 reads TGTGCCAGCAGCACCGCTCAGGGGGGTAAAGAGACCCAGTACTTC.